A single sample is the source of the 26 T cell receptor beta chains below, sequenced in a study of shared T cell receptors in the human thymus. Sequencing used immunoSEQ multiplex PCR; TCRdb keeps in-frame clones, though not all of them. Of some 400,000 clones in the sample, roughly 94% were seen once. Source material: thymocytes. All receptors come from a human donor.

This chain links TRBV27 with TRBJ2-1; D possibly corresponds to TRBD2 (6 bases). Germline V lookup: CDR1 MNHEY, CDR2 SMNVEV (reference sequence). CDR3 size: 13 residues. V shed 2 bases and J shed 7 bases, with 9 bases lying between them. DNA for the CDR3: TGTGCCAGCAGTTTAGGGACTTTTAATGAGCAGTTCTTC. It encodes CASSLGTFNEQFF.

The rearrangement links TRBV7-9 to TRBJ2-1; TRBD2 agrees at 7 bases. With V trimmed by 4 bases and J by 7 bases, 10 bases remained unmatched. Germline lookup yields CDR1 SEHNR and CDR2 FQNEAQ (reference sequence). CDR3 length equals 15 residues. DNA of the CDR3: TGTGCCAGCAGCTCGTCGGGACTAAAAGGGAATGAGCAGTTCTTC. It specifies CASSSSGLKGNEQFF. The variable domain in full, with the rest retrieved from reference TRBV7-9 and TRBJ2-1, is DTGVSQNPRHKITKRGQNVTFRCDPISEHNRLYWYRQTLGQGPEFLTYFQNEAQLEKSRLLSDRFSAERPKGSFSTLEIQRTEQGDSAMYLCASSSSGLKGNEQFFGPGTRLTVL.

CDR3 loop: CASRASANNEQFF. CDR3 nucleotide sequence: TGTGCCAGCAGGGCTAGCGCAAACAATGAGCAGTTCTTC. The chain links TRBV28 to TRBJ2-1; TRBD2 might be the D (6 bases). The CDR3 extends over 13 amino acids. In germline, CDR1 is MDHEN, CDR2 SYDVKM. Trimming took 6 bases from V and 5 from J, leaving 11 bases between them.

The V gene is TRBV4-3, the J gene TRBJ1-2, with TRBD1 identical over 9 bases. V lost 4 bases, J lost 4 bases, and 4 bases stayed unmatched. Germline V gives CDR1 LGHNA, CDR2 YSLEER. The CDR3 totals 14 residues. CDR3 in amino acids: CASSRSQGAYGYTF. The CDR3 coding sequence is TGCGCCAGCAGCCGTTCACAGGGGGCCTATGGCTACACCTTC.

V and J are TRBV5-1 and TRBJ2-7; D is uncertain. V dropped 3 bases and J dropped 2 bases, with 18 bases sitting between them. This CDR3 is 16 amino acids long. CDR1 SGHRS and CDR2 YFSETQ come from the germline V gene. This CDR3 reads CASSSTRTTGPYEQYF. The DNA of the CDR3 is TGCGCCAGCAGCTCCACCAGAACGACCGGGCCCTACGAGCAGTACTTC.

The chain employs TRBV27 and TRBJ2-1; 12 nucleotides agree with TRBD2. The CDR3 sequence is 15 residues long. Germline values: CDR1 MNHEY, CDR2 SMNVEV (reference sequence). The V segment lost 7 bases and the J segment 6 bases; nucleotides outside the gene matches: 7. The CDR3 reads CASTDRTSGINEQFF. The CDR3 coding sequence is TGTGCCAGCACCGATCGGACTAGCGGGATCAATGAGCAGTTCTTC.

The gene calls are TRBV28 and TRBJ2-7; TRBD1 aligns across 8 bases. The germline gives CDR1 MDHEN, CDR2 SYDVKM. V shed 2 bases, J shed 5 bases, and the junction held 5 bases outside the gene matches. The CDR3 sequence is 14 residues long. CDR3 in amino acids: CASSLEAGGHEQYF. The CDR3 DNA reads as TGTGCCAGCAGTTTAGAAGCAGGGGGCCACGAGCAGTACTTC.

The CDR3 DNA is TGTGCCAGCAGTTCCGGGACAGGTCCCATGAACACTGAAGCTTTCTTT. Encoded protein: CASSSGTGPMNTEAFF. The rearrangement links TRBV6-5 to TRBJ1-1, with TRBD1 matching over 8 bases. Germline CDR1 reads MNHEY; CDR2 reads SVGAGI. Trimming took 4 bases from V and 0 from J; bases not matched to a gene: 7. The CDR3 consists of 16 residues.

This sequence joins TRBV27 and TRBJ2-6; D possibly uses TRBD1 or TRBD2 (6 bases each). V shed 3 bases and J shed 0 bases, with 24 bases lying between them. Germline V lookup: CDR1 MNHEY, CDR2 SMNVEV (reference sequence). CDR3 length: 21 residues. In DNA form, the CDR3 reads TGTGCCAGCAGTTTTGGGGGGCATGTAGAGAACATTTTCTCTGGGGCCAACGTCCTGACTTTC. It specifies CASSFGGHVENIFSGANVLTF.

The rearrangement links TRBV5-1 to TRBJ2-7, with unresolved D. Germline V gene lookup returns CDR1 SGHRS and CDR2 YFSETQ. This CDR3 is 11 amino acids long. Deletions cut 0 bases from V and 5 bases from J, with 3 bases between. This CDR3 is CASSLDHEQYF. DNA of the CDR3: TGCGCCAGCAGCTTGGACCACGAGCAGTACTTC. The full variable domain, completed using reference TRBV5-1 and TRBJ2-7, is KAGVTQTPRYLIKTRGQQVTLSCSPISGHRSVSWYQQTPGQGLQFLFEYFSETQRNKGNFPGRFSGRQFSNSRSEMNVSTLELGDSALYLCASSLDHEQYFGPGTRLTVT.

The genes are TRBV20-1 and TRBJ2-4; D remains ambiguous. Trimming shortened V by 0 bases and J by 14 bases, and 8 bases separated the two germline ends. The CDR3 loop spans 10 amino acids. Germline CDR1 DFQATT, CDR2 SNEGSKA (reference sequence). CDR3 sequence reads: CSARDSGEYF. Here the CDR3 DNA reads TGCAGTGCTAGAGATAGTGGGGAGTACTTC.

The chain links TRBV6-6 to TRBJ2-5; 7 bases align to TRBD2. The J call could be wrong; TRBJ2-7 is a better fit for the DNA end. The CDR3 is 15 residues long. Germline V gene sequence: CDR1 MNHNY, CDR2 SVGAGI (reference sequence). CDR3 nucleotides: TGTGCCAGCAGTTACAGCCAGCGGGAAACCTACGAGCAGTACTTC. It yields the protein CASSYSQRETYEQYF.

This clone is a singleton in its sample. This rearrangement joins TRBV6-1 to TRBJ2-3; TRBD2 agrees at 9 bases. V lost 5 bases to trimming and J lost 4 bases; unmatched junction nucleotides: 7. The CDR3 has 15 amino acids. The germline V gene encodes CDR1 MNHNS and CDR2 SASEGT. This CDR3 reads CASSSAGGPADTQYF. The CDR3 bases are TGTGCCAGCAGTTCGGCGGGAGGGCCGGCAGATACGCAGTATTTT.

In nucleotides, the CDR3 is TGTGCCATCAGTGAGAGACAGGGTTTCACCGGGGAGCTGTTTTTT. Translated: CAISERQGFTGELFF. This chain connects TRBV10-3 to TRBJ2-2, with 7 positions matching TRBD1. Germline assignment: CDR1 ENHRY and CDR2 SYGVKD. There are 15 residues in the CDR3. V lost 2 bases and J lost 4; bases outside the gene matches: 4.

This rearrangement joins TRBV28 to TRBJ1-5; no firm D call. V was trimmed by 6 bases and J by 0 bases, leaving 18 bases between them. The germline gives CDR1 MDHEN, CDR2 SYDVKM. This CDR3 region has 17 residues. The CDR3, as DNA: TGTGCCAGCAGCCCCATGCGCGGATTCCATAGCAATCAGCCCCAGCATTTT. Amino acids: CASSPMRGFHSNQPQHF.

The chain links TRBV5-4 to TRBJ1-2; a possible D gene is TRBD1 (5 bases). CDR1 SGHNT and CDR2 YYREEE come from the germline V gene (reference sequence). The V and J ends lost 4 bases and 8 bases respectively, with 27 bases between them. This CDR3 comprises 17 residues. Here the CDR3 reads CASSPSGLKGIGEGYTF. DNA of the CDR3: TGTGCCAGCAGCCCATCAGGGCTTAAAGGGATAGGGGAAGGCTACACCTTC.

V and J are TRBV2 and TRBJ2-7; 10 bases match TRBD1. This CDR3 is built from 18 residues. V trimming: 5 bases; J trimming: 0 bases; junction bases outside the gene matches: 13. In germline, CDR1 is SNHLY, CDR2 FYNNEI. The CDR3 reads CASSTGTGAPRSSYEQYF. Written as DNA, the CDR3 is TGTGCCAGCAGTACCGGGACAGGGGCCCCCAGGAGCTCCTACGAGCAGTACTTC.

The V and J genes are TRBV28 and TRBJ1-5; 7 bases map to TRBD1. V was pared by 2 bases and J by 7 bases, with 11 bases of the junction left unmatched. The V gene's germline CDR1 is MDHEN and CDR2 SYDVKM. The CDR3 has 16 residues. CDR3: CASSLMWARGVQPQHF. CDR3 DNA sequence: TGTGCCAGCAGTTTAATGTGGGCCAGGGGGGTACAGCCCCAGCATTTT.

The chain joins TRBV28 to TRBJ1-1; D not certain. V lost 4 bases and J lost 6, with 15 bases in between. Germline V gene sequence: CDR1 MDHEN, CDR2 SYDVKM. This CDR3 is 14 amino acids long. CDR3 in amino acids: CASSSQPTSSEAFF. CDR3 bases: TGTGCCAGCAGTTCCCAGCCAACCTCATCTGAAGCTTTCTTT.

This rearrangement joins TRBV27 to TRBJ2-2, with unresolved D. V was trimmed by 7 bases and J by 2 bases, leaving 17 bases between them. The germline V gene has CDR1 MNHEY and CDR2 SMNVEV (reference sequence). There are 16 residues in the CDR3. This CDR3 is CASTNRWVPNTGELFF. CDR3 nucleotides: TGTGCCAGCACTAATCGATGGGTCCCCAACACCGGGGAGCTGTTTTTT.

J is TRBJ2-7 and V is TRBV9, with TRBD2 identical over 10 bases. This CDR3 region has 13 residues. Germline V gene sequence: CDR1 SGDLS, CDR2 YYNGEE. The V segment lost 0 bases and the J segment 11 bases; nucleotides outside the gene matches: 5. The CDR3 reads CASSVGTSGRKYF. The CDR3 nucleotides read TGTGCCAGCAGCGTAGGGACTAGCGGCCGTAAGTACTTC.

V is TRBV27 and J is TRBJ2-1, with 9 bases matching TRBD1. The CDR3 has 16 residues. Germline lookup yields CDR1 MNHEY and CDR2 SMNVEV (reference sequence). V lost 2 bases, J lost 0 bases, and 2 bases stayed unmatched. DNA of the CDR3: TGTGCCAGCAGTTTAGACAGGGGGGGCTCCTACAATGAGCAGTTCTTC. Residues: CASSLDRGGSYNEQFF.

DNA of the CDR3: TGTGCCAGCAGTCGTAGAAAAGGGCCTGGAAACACCATATATTTT. Protein: CASSRRKGPGNTIYF. The rearrangement joins TRBV14 to TRBJ1-3; D unresolved. Trimming shortened V by 6 bases and J by 2 bases, and 14 bases separated the two germline ends. Germline V gives CDR1 SGHDN, CDR2 FVKESK. The CDR3 totals 15 residues.

The chain uses TRBV14 and TRBJ2-7, with D maybe TRBD2 (7 bases). Germline V gene sequence: CDR1 SGHDN, CDR2 FVKESK. The CDR3 contains 15 residues. V lost 8 bases and J 4 bases, leaving 21 bases between the germline ends. This CDR3 reads CASAPGGRGNYEQYF. CDR3 sequence (DNA): TGTGCCAGCGCCCCCGGAGGGAGGGGGAATTACGAGCAGTACTTC.

The rearrangement joins TRBV29-1 to TRBJ2-3; D might be TRBD1 or TRBD2, each matching 5 bases. Deletions cut 3 bases from V and 4 bases from J, with 14 bases between. CDR1 SQVTM and CDR2 ANQGSEA come from the germline V gene. The CDR3 loop spans 14 amino acids. The DNA for the CDR3 is TGCAGCGTTGATGAGGGGCGCGGCCCAGATACGCAGTATTTT. Protein: CSVDEGRGPDTQYF.

V is TRBV6-1 and J is TRBJ1-1, with TRBD1 matching 8 bases. Unmatched junction bases numbered 4, after V lost 3 bases and J lost 4 bases. CDR1 and CDR2 from the germline V gene are MNHNS and SASEGT. The CDR3 consists of 14 residues. The CDR3 reads CASSEYRGSTEAFF. The CDR3 nucleotides read TGTGCCAGCAGTGAGTACAGGGGGAGCACTGAAGCTTTCTTT.